This T cell receptor (beta chain) was retrieved from a study of long-term antiretroviral therapy in people with HIV. Study details: The 2015 immediate-ART recommendation was preceded by the earliest samples by about a decade.

As concerns this clone: Its antigen remains unidentified.

The CDR3 is made up of 19 amino acids. General observations from the study: Therapy changes, viral resistance and ART adherence were not documented in the available data.

This was the immunoSEQ v3.0 assay at survey level. Sequencing set out to capture about 40,000-50,000 T-cell genomes per sample. Clones were sequenced by immunoSEQ multiplex PCR, and TCRdb holds only the in-frame ones, with some missing. The table has tens of thousands of clones, roughly three quarters seen once. HIV-positive participants were all treated in the United States. This clonotype was sampled from a woman aged 40 to 50 with HIV. Here the sequenced sample was unsorted PBMCs, taken 1.1 years before starting antiretroviral therapy. The chain joins TRBV21-1 to TRBJ2-3; the DNA was not compared with TRBD2, the D call given in the table. TRBV21-1 is a pseudogene segment. Here the CDR3 DNA reads TGTGCCAGCAGCCCCCCTAGAGTGGGTTCCGACGAGGGCACAGATACGCAGTATTTT. It is translated as CASSPPRVGSDEGTDTQYF.